The present T cell receptor (beta chain) was sequenced within a study of human T cells and chemical hapten exposure. This clonotype was detected only a few times. Noted time point: patch test 2, 6 weeks after DPC sensitization. The treatment: therapeutic diphenylcyclopropenone sensitization with weekly scalp DPC. TCRdb used MiXCR to reprocess the RACE reads, holding one entry per CDR3 protein. Of approximately 82,000 distinct CDR3 sequences listed, less than 8% are singletons. The CDR3 has 15 residues. Germline CDR1 and CDR2: SGHDN and FVKESK. Trimming left V 2 bases short and J 5 bases short, with 15 bases between.

The sample in question was whole blood, obtained in connection with sensitization to the hapten diphenylcyclopropenone (DPC). The sequence came from a woman aged 25 to 39 with alopecia areata. Some clones in this sample may be carry-over from other donors' samples. The chain carries TRBV14 and TRBJ1-1; D call uncertain. The CDR3 nucleotides read TGTGCCAGCAGCCAACGACACATGAGGAGGACTGAAGCTTTCTTT. Protein product: CASSQRHMRRTEAFF.